These 22 T cell receptor beta chains share one sample of origin, sequenced in a study of blood T cell repertoires in COVID-19. Produced via immunoSEQ multiplex PCR; TCRdb's table is partial and in-frame only. The table has fewer than 250,000 clones, approximately 85% seen once. Material: PBMCs or T cells enriched from blood (not recorded which). These receptors were obtained from a woman aged 45-65 years with acute COVID-19.

The CDR3 reads CAWSVLREAFF. For the CDR3, the DNA is TGTGCCTGGAGTGTACTGAGGGAAGCTTTCTTT. This chain connects TRBV30 to TRBJ1-1, with D uncertain. V dropped 0 bases and J dropped 8 bases, with 7 bases sitting between them. The CDR3 totals 11 residues. Germline loops: CDR1 GTSNPN, CDR2 SVGIG (reference sequence).

Only a few counts were recorded for this clone. The chain employs TRBV14 and TRBJ1-4; D gene unclear. Germline CDR1 and CDR2: SGHDN and FVKESK. The CDR3 runs 13 residues. V gave up 4 bases and J gave up 5 bases, with 8 bases separating them. In DNA, the CDR3 is TGTGCCAGCAGCCGGGCTGCAAATGAAAAACTGTTTTTT. Protein product: CASSRAANEKLFF.

V gene TRBV18 combines with J gene TRBJ2-7, with TRBD1 matching 11 bases. This CDR3 is built from 16 residues. Looked up from germline, CDR1 is KGHSH and CDR2 is LQKENI. J lost 1 base, V lost 3 bases, and 5 bases had no gene match. The CDR3 DNA reads TGTGCCAGCTCACCCGGACAGGGGGCAGGATCCTACGAGCAGTACTTC. Residues: CASSPGQGAGSYEQYF.

This chain uses TRBV7-6 with TRBJ2-5; perhaps TRBD2 as D (5 bases). CDR1 is SGHVS, CDR2 FNYEAQ, per germline. The CDR3 runs 17 residues. The germline V and J ends were trimmed by 1 base and 0 bases, with 15 bases remaining between them. CDR3 sequence reads: CASSLGALGAYQETQYF. CDR3 DNA sequence: TGTGCCAGCAGCTTAGGGGCTTTGGGAGCGTACCAAGAGACCCAGTACTTC.

The chain has TRBV7-2 and TRBJ2-1; 12 bases are shared with TRBD2. Germline V gene sequence: CDR1 SGHTA, CDR2 FQGNSA. V dropped 5 bases and J dropped 9; count of bases not matched to a gene: 11. This CDR3 has 16 amino acids. CDR3 bases: TGTGCCAGCAGCCCGCGGGCTAGCGGGGGGGCAGGTGAGCAGTTCTTC. It codes for CASSPRASGGAGEQFF.

This chain links TRBV9 with TRBJ1-3, with 7 bases matching TRBD1. CDR3 length: 15 residues. CDR1 is SGDLS, CDR2 YYNGEE, per germline. J was trimmed by 2 bases and V by 4 bases; bases with no gene match: 6. The CDR3 region has the DNA TGTGCCAGCAGCTTGTGGGACAGTCCTGGAAACACCATATATTTT. Protein: CASSLWDSPGNTIYF.

This chain joins TRBV6-5 and TRBJ1-2; D is perhaps TRBD1 (5 bases). The CDR3 extends over 15 amino acids. Trimming left V 2 bases short and J 7 bases short, with 17 bases between. Germline assignment: CDR1 MNHEY and CDR2 SVGAGI. The CDR3 region is CASSYDGREVLGYTF. In DNA form, the CDR3 reads TGTGCCAGCAGTTACGATGGCAGGGAGGTTCTTGGCTACACCTTC.

The chain couples TRBV4-3 to TRBJ1-2, with D maybe TRBD1 (5 bases). V lost 0 bases, J lost 0 bases, and 11 bases lay in between. This CDR3 has 16 amino acids. Germline lookup yields CDR1 LGHNA and CDR2 YSLEER. The CDR3 coding sequence is TGCGCCAGCAGCCAAGACAGGGCGGTTACTAACTATGGCTACACCTTC. Translating it yields CASSQDRAVTNYGYTF.

The V and J genes are TRBV6-1 and TRBJ1-5; TRBD1 aligns across 7 bases. CDR3 length equals 17 residues. Germline loops: CDR1 MNHNS, CDR2 SASEGT. V was pared by 0 bases and J by 0 bases, with 5 bases of the junction left unmatched. CDR3 in amino acids: CASSEAGQVYSNQPQHF. CDR3 sequence (DNA): TGTGCCAGCAGTGAAGCTGGACAGGTTTATAGCAATCAGCCCCAGCATTTT.

The rearrangement links TRBV9 to TRBJ1-6; 11 nucleotides match TRBD1. Germline loops: CDR1 SGDLS, CDR2 YYNGEE. Trimming removed 3 bases from V and 9 bases from J; junction bases left unmatched: 8. CDR3 length: 16 residues. CDR3 nucleotides: TGTGCCAGCAGCGCCGGACAGGGGGCAGGGGGTTCACCCCTCCACTTT. It codes for CASSAGQGAGGSPLHF. Full variable domain (remainder filled in from reference TRBV9 and TRBJ1-6): DSGVTQTPKHLITATGQRVTLRCSPRSGDLSVYWYQQSLDQGLQFLIQYYNGEERAKGNILERFSAQQFPDLHSELNLSSLELGDSALYFCASSAGQGAGGSPLHFGNGTRLTVT.

This chain uses TRBV6-2 or TRBV6-3 with TRBJ1-2, with D hard to call. Trimming took 1 base from V and 8 from J, leaving 17 bases between them. Looked up from germline, CDR1 is MNHEY and CDR2 is SVGEGT. The length of the CDR3 is 15 residues. As DNA, the CDR3 is TGTGCCAGCAGTTACTGGGCAGCCCGCGAGGGAGGCTACACCTTC. This codes for CASSYWAAREGGYTF.

The J gene is TRBJ2-4, the V gene TRBV20-1, with a possible D match to TRBD1 (6 bases). This CDR3 has 11 residues. Germline V gives CDR1 DFQATT, CDR2 SNEGSKA (reference sequence). Trimming left V 6 bases short and J 9 bases short, with 12 bases between. The CDR3, as DNA: TGCAGTGCCTCGGACAGAGCCATTCAGTACTTC. Its translation is CSASDRAIQYF.

The chain links TRBV5-4 to TRBJ2-7, with D possibly being TRBD1 (5 bases). With 1 base removed from V and 5 bases from J, the gap between germline ends came to 13 bases. CDR1 is SGHNT, CDR2 YYREEE, per germline (reference sequence). CDR3 length: 14 residues. The CDR3 nucleotides are TGTGCCAGCAGCTTGAGGCAGGGCAGCGACGAGCAGTACTTC. Encoded protein: CASSLRQGSDEQYF.

This chain links TRBV19 with TRBJ1-1; unclear D gene. The V gene lost 3 bases and the J gene lost 5 bases, with 13 bases spanning the gap. The CDR3 contains 14 residues. Germline V gene lookup returns CDR1 LNHDA and CDR2 SQIVND (reference sequence). Written as DNA, the CDR3 is TGTGCCAGTAGTATTAGAGGCGGAATGACTGAAGCTTTCTTT. Amino acids: CASSIRGGMTEAFF.

The rearrangement joins TRBV5-1 to TRBJ2-6; 8 nucleotides line up with TRBD1. Germline V lookup: CDR1 SGHRS, CDR2 YFSETQ. The CDR3 consists of 16 residues. V trimming: 3 bases; J trimming: 2 bases; junction bases outside the gene matches: 4. DNA for the CDR3: TGCGCCAGCAGCTCCGGACAGGGCGCTGGGGCCAACGTCCTGACTTTC. Protein sequence: CASSSGQGAGANVLTF.

This clone was picked up one time. The rearrangement links TRBV30 to TRBJ1-5, with 7 bases lining up with TRBD1. CDR1 GTSNPN and CDR2 SVGIG come from the germline V gene (reference sequence). The CDR3 has 15 amino acids. Germline trimming cut 5 bases from V and 4 bases from J; bases unmatched to any gene: 11. CDR3 bases: TGTGCCTGGCGTGCAGGGGGGTCCTCGAATCAGCCCCAGCATTTT. Amino acids: CAWRAGGSSNQPQHF.

This clone was seen just once. The chain recombines TRBV4-3 with TRBJ1-6; 10 bases are a match to TRBD1. The CDR3 consists of 15 residues. The V segment lost 4 bases and the J segment 6 bases; nucleotides outside the gene matches: 3. CDR1 is LGHNA, CDR2 YSLEER, per germline. In DNA form, the CDR3 reads TGCGCCAGCAGCCCGGGACAGGGGATTAATTCACCCCTCCACTTT. Translated: CASSPGQGINSPLHF.

The chain employs TRBV11-2 and TRBJ2-3, with 7 bases aligning to TRBD2. Germline CDR1 SGHAT, CDR2 FQNNGV. The CDR3 is 15 residues long. V lost 1 base, J lost 1 base, and 2 bases stayed unmatched. CDR3 sequence (DNA): TGTGCCAGCAGCTTAGCGGCGGGGGGCACAGATACGCAGTATTTT. Amino acids: CASSLAAGGTDTQYF.

V usage is TRBV2 and J usage is TRBJ2-1, with D possibly being TRBD2 (6 bases). The CDR3 has 15 amino acids. Trimming pared 3 bases from V and 6 bases from J, leaving 15 bases between. Germline V gives CDR1 SNHLY, CDR2 FYNNEI. Written as DNA, the CDR3 is TGTGCCAGCAGTGAGGAGGGGCGGTGGGGCAATGAGCAGTTCTTC. It is translated as CASSEEGRWGNEQFF. Combining the CDR3 with reference TRBV2 and TRBJ2-1 gives the whole variable domain EPEVTQTPSHQVTQMGQEVILRCVPISNHLYFYWYRQILGQKVEFLVSFYNNEISEKSEIFDDQFSVERPDGSNFTLKIRSTKLEDSAMYFCASSEEGRWGNEQFFGPGTRLTVL.

V and J are TRBV3-1 (or the pseudogene TRBV3-2) and TRBJ1-5; maybe TRBD1 (5 bases). Germline CDR1 and CDR2: LGHDT and YNNKEL (reference sequence). This CDR3 is built from 15 residues. V lost 1 base to trimming and J lost 3 bases, with 10 bases between them. CDR3 region: CASSQGSRANQPQHF. Here the CDR3 DNA reads TGTGCCAGCAGCCAAGGATCCAGGGCCAATCAGCCCCAGCATTTT.

The V call is TRBV9, the J call TRBJ1-6; D possibly corresponds to TRBD1 (6 bases). V was trimmed by 0 bases and J by 6 bases, leaving 10 bases between them. The CDR3 is made up of 15 amino acids. Germline assignment: CDR1 SGDLS and CDR2 YYNGEE. The CDR3 coding sequence is TGTGCCAGCAGCGTAGCTGGACAGCCTAATTCACCCCTCCACTTT. Translating it yields CASSVAGQPNSPLHF.

The chain recombines TRBV19 with TRBJ1-1, with 8 bases lining up with TRBD1. CDR1 LNHDA and CDR2 SQIVND come from the germline V gene (reference sequence). Germline trimming cut 3 bases from V and 4 bases from J; bases unmatched to any gene: 7. CDR3 size: 15 residues. The CDR3 coding sequence is TGTGCCAGTAGTATCGGACAGGGACGCGTCACTGAAGCTTTCTTT. Its translation is CASSIGQGRVTEAFF.